The present entry profiles one T cell receptor beta chain with its context. Its antigen remains unidentified. The study pulled out CD4+ and CD8+ cells with positive magnetic bead selection and then checked their purity by flow cytometry. V was cut by 1 base and J by 7 bases, with 17 bases left in between. The CDR3 is 16 amino acids. Germline CDR1 SGHTS, CDR2 YDEGEE. This specimen comes from a study of somatic mutations in cytotoxic T cells in rheumatoid arthritis. The repertoire was sequenced with immunoSEQ multiplex PCR; TCRdb's copy has only in-frame clones and lacks some. Of 15,000 to 20,000 clones in the sample, more than 75% were seen once. Overall study findings and caveats: A largest CD8+ clone above 20% of CD8+ cells occurred in about an eighth of the 65 patients. No significant CD8+ T-cell clonality difference was found between rheumatoid arthritis patients and age-matched controls. Age-dependent increases in CD8+ clonality occurred in rheumatoid arthritis patients but not in healthy controls.

The clonotype originates from a woman aged 45-60 years with rheumatoid arthritis. The specimen sequenced was CD8+ T cells sorted from blood. This sequence joins TRBV5-8 and TRBJ2-2, with D possibly being TRBD1 (6 bases). Here the CDR3 DNA reads TGTGCCAGCAGCTTGCCAGGGGACCCCTGGGACGGGGAGCTGTTTTTT. Translation: CASSLPGDPWDGELFF. The entire variable domain, with the rest obtained from reference TRBV5-8 and TRBJ2-2, is as follows: EAGVTQSPTHLIKTRGQQATLRCSPISGHTSVYWYQQALGLGLQFLLWYDEGEERNRGNFPPRFSGRQFPNYSSELNVNALELEDSALYLCASSLPGDPWDGELFFGEGSRLTVL.